Each of the 25 T cell receptor beta chains below was sequenced from the same sample in a study of cytomegalovirus exposure and HLA in healthy donors. Vbeta (60) and Jbeta (13) primers were used in the PCR. Clones were sequenced by immunoSEQ multiplex PCR, and TCRdb holds only the in-frame ones, with some missing. The table has 75,000 to 90,000 clones, less than 80% seen once; the top ten hold about an eighth. The sample comprised PBMCs. These receptors all come from a human donor in good health.

The chain has TRBV6-5 and TRBJ2-1, with D unresolved. The V gene's germline CDR1 is MNHEY and CDR2 SVGAGI. V gave up 4 bases and J gave up 6 bases, with 10 bases separating them. The CDR3 is 13 amino acids. Here the CDR3 DNA reads TGTGCCAGCAGTTCCCTTACGGGCAATGAGCAGTTCTTC. It encodes CASSSLTGNEQFF.

The V and J genes are TRBV7-9 and TRBJ1-5; 8 nucleotides agree with TRBD1. Trimming took 6 bases from V and 7 from J; bases not matched to a gene: 8. The CDR3 is made up of 14 amino acids. CDR1 and CDR2 from the germline V gene are SEHNR and FQNEAQ (reference sequence). CDR3 sequence (DNA): TGTGCCAGCAGTTCAGGACAGGGCATCCAGCCCCAGCATTTT. Its protein product is CASSSGQGIQPQHF.

A single count supports this clone. V and J are TRBV11-2 and TRBJ1-3, with 7 bases identical to TRBD1. V lost 1 base, J lost 1 base, and 4 bases stayed unmatched. The V gene's germline CDR1 is SGHAT and CDR2 FQNNGV. The CDR3 is 16 residues long. CDR3 in DNA: TGTGCCAGCAGCTTAGGGACAGGAGGGTCTGGAAACACCATATATTTT. Residues: CASSLGTGGSGNTIYF.

In the case of this clone: The same CDR3 arises from other DNA sequences in this sample as well. The CDR3: CASSPRQGHGYTF. The CDR3 bases are TGTGCCAGTAGTCCTCGACAGGGGCACGGCTACACCTTC. This chain links TRBV19 with TRBJ1-2; 8 bases agree with TRBD1. V was clipped by 5 bases and J by 8 bases; unmatched bases: 7. Germline CDR1 is LNHDA and CDR2 is SQIVND (reference sequence). This CDR3 is built from 13 residues.

This clone is judged medium-sized (0.01 to 0.1%). The chain employs TRBV13 and TRBJ2-7, with TRBD1 identical over 10 bases. CDR1 is PRHDT and CDR2 is FYEKMQ in the germline V gene (reference sequence). J was trimmed by 0 bases and V by 5 bases; bases with no gene match: 7. This CDR3 has 16 amino acids. Here the CDR3 reads CASSPRGTGVSYEQYF. The CDR3 DNA follows: TGTGCCAGCAGCCCTAGAGGGACAGGGGTCTCCTACGAGCAGTACTTC.

Turning to this clone: At one end the junction does not follow the germline gene, possibly because of a read error. The V and J genes are TRBV7-7 and TRBJ2-3; D perhaps matches TRBD2 (6 bases). The germline CDR1 and CDR2 sequences are SSHAT and FNYEAQ (reference sequence). This CDR3 has 15 residues. The CDR3: CASSFSAGIGDTQYF. The DNA for the CDR3 is TGTGCTAGCAGCTTTAGCGCGGGAATCGGGGATACGCAGTATTTT.

The chain combines TRBV30 with TRBJ1-1; tentative D call: TRBD1 (5 bases). V was pared by 3 bases and J by 1 base, with 21 bases between. Germline V lookup: CDR1 GTSNPN, CDR2 SVGIG (reference sequence). The CDR3 extends over 17 amino acids. CDR3 protein: CAWSLGGVGGGNTEAFF. DNA for the CDR3: TGTGCCTGGAGCCTCGGAGGGGTGGGAGGTGGGAACACTGAAGCTTTCTTT.

The V call is TRBV6-6, the J call TRBJ2-7; D not certain. V was shortened by 2 bases and J by 3 bases, with 8 bases between the two germline ends. The CDR3 has 13 amino acids. From germline, CDR1 is MNHNY and CDR2 SVGAGI (reference sequence). The CDR3 sequence is CASSYSFGYEQYF. CDR3 bases: TGTGCCAGCAGTTACAGTTTCGGCTACGAGCAGTACTTC.

V and J are TRBV2 and TRBJ2-7; no clear D. Germline loops: CDR1 SNHLY, CDR2 FYNNEI. The CDR3 covers 11 residues. The V end lost 6 bases, the J end lost 3 bases, and 6 bases lay between the germline ends. The CDR3 reads CASSQIYEQYF. Written as DNA, the CDR3 is TGTGCCAGCAGCCAAATCTACGAGCAGTACTTC.

The chain couples TRBV9 to TRBJ1-4, with 7 bases lining up with TRBD1. The germline CDR1 and CDR2 sequences are SGDLS and YYNGEE. V was clipped by 0 bases and J by 7 bases; unmatched bases: 6. This CDR3 region has 15 residues. The CDR3 region has the DNA TGTGCCAGCAGCGTAGGACGGACAGGTGGTGAAAAACTGTTTTTT. Its translation is CASSVGRTGGEKLFF.

This chain connects TRBV5-5 to TRBJ1-5; 7 bases align to TRBD1. V was clipped by 4 bases and J by 10 bases; unmatched bases: 14. Per germline, CDR1 SGHKS and CDR2 YYEKEE (reference sequence). This CDR3 spans 15 amino acids. CDR3 amino acids: CASSPGTAWAEPQHF. Here the CDR3 DNA reads TGTGCCAGCAGCCCGGGGACAGCTTGGGCAGAACCCCAGCATTTT.

The chain couples TRBV10-2 to TRBJ1-1; TRBD1 matches at 9 bases. The germline CDR1 and CDR2 sequences are WSHSY and SAAADI. The trim removed 6 bases at V and 3 bases at J, leaving 2 bases unmatched. The CDR3 has 13 residues. CDR3 in amino acids: CASRDRGHTEAFF. CDR3 in DNA: TGCGCCAGCAGGGACAGGGGACACACTGAAGCTTTCTTT.

The V and J genes are TRBV7-2 and TRBJ1-2; 7 bases agree with TRBD1. CDR1 is SGHTA and CDR2 is FQGNSA in the germline V gene. The CDR3 totals 15 residues. The junction had 9 bases not matched to a gene; V was cut back by 4 bases and J by 4 bases. The CDR3 sequence is CASSYPRDRFYGYTF. The CDR3 DNA reads as TGTGCCAGCAGCTACCCCCGGGACAGATTCTATGGCTACACCTTC.

This clone was detected a few times. The CDR3 is CASSFPGQGNYGYTF. DNA of the CDR3: TGCGCCAGCAGCTTCCCGGGACAGGGAAACTATGGCTACACCTTC. V usage is TRBV4-1 and J usage is TRBJ1-2, with 9 bases identical to TRBD1. In germline, CDR1 is MGHRA, CDR2 YSYEKL. J gave up 2 bases and V 5 bases, and 6 bases lay outside the gene matches. This CDR3 has 15 amino acids.

The V and J genes are TRBV29-1 and TRBJ2-7, with 7 bases identical to TRBD2. The CDR3 has 13 residues. Germline-derived CDR1 and CDR2 are SQVTM and ANQGSEA. Germline trimming cut 6 bases from V and 3 bases from J; bases unmatched to any gene: 8. DNA of the CDR3: TGCAGCGTGCCTGGGAGGGACCACTACGAGCAGTACTTC. This encodes CSVPGRDHYEQYF.

The chain recombines TRBV4-1 with TRBJ2-3; the match to TRBD2 covers 10 bases. The V segment lost 3 bases and the J segment 2 bases; nucleotides outside the gene matches: 8. CDR1 and CDR2 from the germline V gene are MGHRA and YSYEKL. The CDR3 covers 17 residues. The CDR3 loop is CASSQSNSGGLTDTQYF. As DNA, the CDR3 is TGCGCCAGCAGCCAGTCAAATAGCGGGGGGCTCACAGATACGCAGTATTTT.

The chain joins TRBV30 to TRBJ1-6; D remains unclear. With 5 bases removed from V and 6 bases from J, the gap between germline ends came to 17 bases. The germline V gene encodes CDR1 GTSNPN and CDR2 SVGIG (reference sequence). The CDR3 is 15 residues long. The CDR3 here is CAWLAHSNINSPLHF. CDR3 DNA sequence: TGTGCCTGGCTGGCCCACAGCAATATTAATTCACCCCTCCACTTT.

The rearrangement uses TRBV4-1 and TRBJ1-4, with TRBD1 identical over 9 bases. Germline values: CDR1 MGHRA, CDR2 YSYEKL. The J segment lost 8 bases and the V segment lost 6 bases, leaving 7 bases of the junction unmatched. The CDR3 consists of 14 residues. The CDR3 spells CASRYRQGDEKLFF. CDR3 in DNA: TGCGCCAGCAGGTATCGACAGGGGGACGAAAAACTGTTTTTT.

This rearrangement joins TRBV30 to TRBJ1-1; 7 positions match TRBD1. Per germline, CDR1 GTSNPN and CDR2 SVGIG (reference sequence). V gave up 2 bases and J gave up 5 bases; unmatched junction bases: 2. This CDR3 is 12 amino acids long. CDR3 DNA: TGTGCCTGGAGTCCAGGGGGTACTGAAGCTTTCTTT. Its protein product is CAWSPGGTEAFF.

CDR3: CASSLIGGGNTEAFF. CDR3 nucleotide sequence: TGTGCCAGCAGCCTAATCGGAGGCGGGAACACTGAAGCTTTCTTT. This chain uses TRBV14 with TRBJ1-1; the D is unclear. V was shortened by 4 bases and J by 1 base, with 13 bases between the two germline ends. Germline V gene sequence: CDR1 SGHDN, CDR2 FVKESK. This CDR3 is 15 amino acids long.

This clone showed up just a few times. The V call is TRBV6-5, the J call TRBJ1-5; D gene ambiguous. The CDR3 totals 13 residues. Germline V gene lookup returns CDR1 MNHEY and CDR2 SVGAGI. Trimming pared 8 bases from V and 4 bases from J, leaving 12 bases between. The DNA of the CDR3 is TGTGCCAGCGCGGGGTCCTCGAATCAGCCCCAGCATTTT. Protein sequence: CASAGSSNQPQHF.

This rearrangement joins TRBV2 to TRBJ2-2; D gene uncertain. The CDR3 has 14 amino acids. V was cut by 6 bases and J by 7 bases, with 15 bases left in between. Germline lookup yields CDR1 SNHLY and CDR2 FYNNEI. CDR3 sequence: CASRGRLTGGELFF. CDR3 coding DNA: TGTGCCAGCAGGGGTCGACTTACGGGCGGGGAGCTGTTTTTT.

The chain carries TRBV9 and TRBJ2-1; 13 nucleotides line up with TRBD2. The CDR3 is 16 amino acids. V lost 0 bases and J lost 6; bases outside the gene matches: 3. Per germline, CDR1 SGDLS and CDR2 YYNGEE. The CDR3 spells CASSVGGLAGVNEQFF. CDR3 bases: TGTGCCAGCAGCGTAGGAGGACTAGCGGGGGTCAATGAGCAGTTCTTC.

The rearrangement links TRBV5-1 to TRBJ1-4; D gene unclear. Germline CDR1 and CDR2: SGHRS and YFSETQ. This CDR3 has 17 residues. The V gene lost 3 bases and the J gene lost 3 bases, with 18 bases spanning the gap. CDR3 DNA: TGCGCCAGCAGCTGGGTAGGAGGTCGCTTTGCTAATGAAAAACTGTTTTTT. This codes for CASSWVGGRFANEKLFF.

In the case of this clone: One junction end does not reproduce the germline sequence, and a read error may be involved. The rearrangement links TRBV29-1 to TRBJ1-5; D is ambiguous. Germline-derived CDR1 and CDR2 are SQVTM and ANQGSEA. This CDR3 region has 13 residues. The CDR3 region has the DNA TGCAGCGTTGGGTTTGGAGAAGATCAGCCCCAGAATTTT. Translated, it gives CSVGFGEDQPQNF.